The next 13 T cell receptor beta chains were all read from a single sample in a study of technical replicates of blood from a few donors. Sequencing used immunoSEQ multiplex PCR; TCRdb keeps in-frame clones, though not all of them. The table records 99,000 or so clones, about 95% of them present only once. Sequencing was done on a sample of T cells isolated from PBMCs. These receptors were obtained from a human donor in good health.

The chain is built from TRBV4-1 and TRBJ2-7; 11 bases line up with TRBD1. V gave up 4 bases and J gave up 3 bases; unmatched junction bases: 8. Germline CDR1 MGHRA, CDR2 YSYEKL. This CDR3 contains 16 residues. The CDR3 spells CASSPYRDRGDYEQYF. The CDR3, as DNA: TGCGCCAGCAGCCCCTACAGGGACAGGGGGGACTACGAGCAGTACTTC.

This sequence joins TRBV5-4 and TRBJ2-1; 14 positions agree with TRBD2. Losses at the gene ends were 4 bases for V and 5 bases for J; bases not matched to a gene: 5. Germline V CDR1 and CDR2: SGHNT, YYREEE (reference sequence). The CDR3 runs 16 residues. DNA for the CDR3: TGTGCCAGCAGCGTGGGGACTAGCGGGGGAAACAATGAGCAGTTCTTC. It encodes CASSVGTSGGNNEQFF.

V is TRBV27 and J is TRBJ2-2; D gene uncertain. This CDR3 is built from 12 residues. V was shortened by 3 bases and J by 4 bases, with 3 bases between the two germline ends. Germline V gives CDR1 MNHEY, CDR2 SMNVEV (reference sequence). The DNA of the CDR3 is TGTGCCAGCAGTTTCCTCACCGGGGAGCTGTTTTTT. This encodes CASSFLTGELFF.

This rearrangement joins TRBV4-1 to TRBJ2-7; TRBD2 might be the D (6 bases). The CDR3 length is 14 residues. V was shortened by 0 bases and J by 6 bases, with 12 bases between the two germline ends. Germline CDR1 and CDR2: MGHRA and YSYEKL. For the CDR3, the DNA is TGCGCCAGCAGCCAAGAATGGGGGGTCGGCGAGCAGTACTTC. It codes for CASSQEWGVGEQYF.

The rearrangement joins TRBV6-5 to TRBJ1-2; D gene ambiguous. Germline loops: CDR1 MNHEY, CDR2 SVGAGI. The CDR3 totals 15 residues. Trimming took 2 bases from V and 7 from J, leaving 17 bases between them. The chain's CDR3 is CASSYPGSHEGGYTF. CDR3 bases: TGTGCCAGCAGTTACCCCGGGTCCCACGAGGGTGGCTACACCTTC.

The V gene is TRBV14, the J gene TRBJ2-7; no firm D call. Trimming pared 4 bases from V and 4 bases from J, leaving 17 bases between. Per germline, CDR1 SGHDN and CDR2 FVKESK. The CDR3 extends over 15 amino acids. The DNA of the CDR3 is TGTGCCAGCAGCCCAAATCTACTCCGAGGATACGAGCAGTACTTC. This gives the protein CASSPNLLRGYEQYF.

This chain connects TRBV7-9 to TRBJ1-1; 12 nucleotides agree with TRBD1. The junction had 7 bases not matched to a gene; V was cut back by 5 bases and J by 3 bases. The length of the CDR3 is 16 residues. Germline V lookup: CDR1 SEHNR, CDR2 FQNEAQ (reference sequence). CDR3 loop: CASSPGTGGRDTEAFF. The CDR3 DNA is TGTGCCAGCAGCCCCGGGACAGGGGGCAGGGACACTGAAGCTTTCTTT.

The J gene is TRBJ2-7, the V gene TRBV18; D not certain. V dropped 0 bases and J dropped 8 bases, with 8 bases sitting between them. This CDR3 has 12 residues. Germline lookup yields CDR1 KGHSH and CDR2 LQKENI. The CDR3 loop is CASSPPESQQYF. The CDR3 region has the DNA TGTGCCAGCTCACCACCGGAGAGCCAGCAGTACTTC.

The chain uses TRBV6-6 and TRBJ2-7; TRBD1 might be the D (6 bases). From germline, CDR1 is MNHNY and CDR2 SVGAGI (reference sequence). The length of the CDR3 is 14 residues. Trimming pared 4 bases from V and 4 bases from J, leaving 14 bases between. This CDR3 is CASSSDRSLYEQYF. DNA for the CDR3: TGTGCCAGCAGTTCCGACAGGTCACTGTACGAGCAGTACTTC.

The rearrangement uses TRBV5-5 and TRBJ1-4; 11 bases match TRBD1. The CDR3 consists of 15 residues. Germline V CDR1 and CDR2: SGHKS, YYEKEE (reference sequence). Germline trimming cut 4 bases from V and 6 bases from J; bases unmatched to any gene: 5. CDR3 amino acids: CASSLDRGRDEKLFF. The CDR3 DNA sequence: TGTGCCAGCAGCCTGGACAGGGGGCGTGATGAAAAACTGTTTTTT.

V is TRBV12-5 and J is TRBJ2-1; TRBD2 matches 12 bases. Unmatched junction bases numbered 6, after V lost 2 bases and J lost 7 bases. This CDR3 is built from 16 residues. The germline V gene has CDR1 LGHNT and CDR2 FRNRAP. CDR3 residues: CASGLKLAGGVNEQFF. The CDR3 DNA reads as TGTGCTAGTGGTTTGAAACTAGCGGGAGGTGTTAATGAGCAGTTCTTC.

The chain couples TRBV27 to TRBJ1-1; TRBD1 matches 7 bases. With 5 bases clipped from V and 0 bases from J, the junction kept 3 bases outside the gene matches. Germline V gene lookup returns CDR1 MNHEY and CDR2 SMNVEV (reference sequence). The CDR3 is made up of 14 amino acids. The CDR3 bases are TGTGCCAGCAGTGAGGGGGCCCTGAACACTGAAGCTTTCTTT. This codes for CASSEGALNTEAFF.

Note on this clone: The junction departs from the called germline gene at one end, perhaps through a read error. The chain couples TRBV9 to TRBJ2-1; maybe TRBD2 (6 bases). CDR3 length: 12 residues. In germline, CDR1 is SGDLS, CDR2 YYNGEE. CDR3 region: CASGGLYSEQFF. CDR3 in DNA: TGTGCCAGCGGGGGACTCTACAGTGAGCAGTTCTTC.